The clone carrying this T cell receptor (beta chain) occurred a few times. Its antigen is currently unknown. This entry comes from a study of post-analysis software for immune sequencing data. Study-level points and caveats: F measure grouped same-batch samples tightly together. Patients carried a handful of TRBV segments more frequently than controls did, and TRBV5-6, TRBV5-1 and TRBV20-1 were among them.

CDR1 and CDR2 from the germline V gene are SGHRS and YFSETQ. V was clipped by 6 bases and J by 3 bases, with 13 bases between them. CDR3 length: 13 residues. The authors incorporated unique molecular identifiers into the TCR beta cDNA libraries. Input amounts of about 0.85 to 10 million T cells were used. These gave roughly 0.5 million cDNA molecules, so each molecule approximated one T cell. TCRdb re-called the PCR reads with MiXCR, one entry per CDR3 protein. The sample includes about 560,000 distinct CDR3 sequences, about 44% seen only once; the top ten take more than 1.5%. The TCR originated in a girl between 10 and 17 years old with multiple sclerosis. The chain has TRBV5-1 and TRBJ2-7; possible D gene TRBD1, 5 bases. Sequencing was performed on blood. The CDR3 coding sequence is TGCGCCAGCACAAACACAGGTAGCTACGAGCAGTACTTC. Translated, it gives CASTNTGSYEQYF.